This T cell receptor (beta chain) originates from a study of T cell responses to AZD1222 COVID-19 vaccine. Study findings and constraints: Just five to seven AZD1222 recipients tested seropositive at baseline. The peak T cell response came first, and repertoires were sampled only after it. Among vaccine-associated CD4 TCRs, coverage spanned spike, with dominance at 160-218 and 743-854.

On this clone itself: Its antigen is not identified.

The table came from immunoSEQ multiplex PCR; TCRdb's copy has only in-frame clones and leaves some out. The sample lists around 130,000 clones; 92% were seen once. The CDR3 loop spans 17 amino acids. Germline-derived CDR1 and CDR2 are ENHRY and SYGVKD. V lost 0 bases, J lost 0 bases, and 13 bases lay in between. The clonotype was recovered from an adult who received the AZD1222 COVID-19 vaccine. The J gene is TRBJ2-3, the V gene TRBV10-3; a weak D match, TRBD2 (5 bases). The input for sequencing was peripheral blood, taken 28 days after the second AZD1222 dose. The CDR3 loop reads CAISESSSWTSTDTQYF. The DNA for the CDR3 is TGTGCCATCAGTGAGTCGTCTAGCTGGACTAGCACAGATACGCAGTATTTT.